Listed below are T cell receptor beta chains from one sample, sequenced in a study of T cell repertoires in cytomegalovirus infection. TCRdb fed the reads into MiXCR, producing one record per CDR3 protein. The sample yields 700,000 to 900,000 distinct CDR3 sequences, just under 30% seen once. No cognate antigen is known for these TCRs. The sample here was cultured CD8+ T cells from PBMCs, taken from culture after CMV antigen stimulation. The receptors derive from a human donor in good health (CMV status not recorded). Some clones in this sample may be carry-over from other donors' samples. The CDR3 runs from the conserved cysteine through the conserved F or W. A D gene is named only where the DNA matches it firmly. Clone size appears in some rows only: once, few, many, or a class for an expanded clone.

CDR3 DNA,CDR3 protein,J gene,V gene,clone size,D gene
TGTGCCAGCAGTTACTCTGCCAGGGGGACCTACGAGCAGTACTTC,CASSYSARGTYEQYF,TRBJ2-7,TRBV6-8,-,TRBD1
TGTGCCAGCATAAAGCAGGGGTTATACAATGAGCAGTTCTTC,CASIKQGLYNEQFF,TRBJ2-1,TRBV27,few,-
TGTGCCAGCAGCCGCACGGACAGGGGGTTCAATGAGCAGTTCTTC,CASSRTDRGFNEQFF,TRBJ2-1,TRBV7-9,few,TRBD1
TGTGCCAGCAGCTTAGATCTGGGACTAGCGGGGGGGTACAATGAGCAGTTCTTC,CASSLDLGLAGGYNEQFF,TRBJ2-1,TRBV7-9,many,TRBD2
TGCGCCAGCAGCCAAGAGGACAGGGACATCGAGGCGACCTACAATGAGCAGTTCTTC,CASSQEDRDIEATYNEQFF,TRBJ2-1,TRBV4-3,-,TRBD1
TGTGCCAGATGGAGGGGGGCGCGTGGGGGGAGCTCCTACAATGAGCAGTTCTTC,CARWRGARGGSSYNEQFF,TRBJ2-1,TRBV2,-,-
TGTGCCAGCAGTTTATCGGGGGCTTCACCCCTCCACTTT,CASSLSGASPLHF,TRBJ1-6,TRBV27,-,-
TGTGCCAGCAGCGTACAGACTCCCACCGGGGAGCTGTTTTTT,CASSVQTPTGELFF,TRBJ2-2,TRBV9,-,-
TGTGCCACCAGCAGCAAGGATTACCGAGAAGCTTTCTTT,CATSSKDYREAFF,TRBJ1-1,TRBV15,few,-
TGTGCCAGCAGCCTCGACGGTAACCCCTACGAGCAGTACTTC,CASSLDGNPYEQYF,TRBJ2-7,TRBV5-6,-,-
TGTGCCAGCAGTGAAGAGGAGGCCCACCCCGGGTACGAGCAGTACTTC,CASSEEEAHPGYEQYF,TRBJ2-7,TRBV6-1,-,-
TGTGCCAGCAGCTTCGGGACTAGGTTAACAGATACGCAGTATTTT,CASSFGTRLTDTQYF,TRBJ2-3,TRBV7-2,few,TRBD2
TGTGCCAGCAGCTTAAACGACAGGCCCAATGAAAAACTGTTTTTT,CASSLNDRPNEKLFF,TRBJ1-4,TRBV7-6,many,-
TGCGCCAGCAGCCAAGAACCCGGGGGGATCTCCTACGAGCAGTACTTC,CASSQEPGGISYEQYF,TRBJ2-7,TRBV4-1,-,TRBD2
TGTGCCAGCAGCTTATCCCCGGACACGGCTGGTACTGAAGCTTTCTTT,CASSLSPDTAGTEAFF,TRBJ1-1,TRBV7-6,few,-
TGTGCCAGCAGCCGAGTCGGGGGGGATACGCAGTATTTT,CASSRVGGDTQYF,TRBJ2-3,TRBV7-6,many,TRBD2
TGTGCCAGCCCCGAGACAGGGATCACCGGGGAGCTGTTTTTT,CASPETGITGELFF,TRBJ2-2,TRBV18,few,TRBD1
TGCAGTGCCCTGGGAGCGGGGGTTGCCTACGAGCAGTACTTC,CSALGAGVAYEQYF,TRBJ2-7,TRBV20-1,-,TRBD2
TGTGCCAGCAGTCGCGGTGGGGCGAGGGAGACCCAGTACTTC,CASSRGGARETQYF,TRBJ2-5,TRBV27,-,-
TGCAGTGCTAGGTTACAGAGTAACACTGAAGCTTTCTTT,CSARLQSNTEAFF,TRBJ1-1,TRBV20-1,-,-
TGTGCCATCTCCATGGGGTATAATTCACCCCTCCACTTT,CAISMGYNSPLHF,TRBJ1-6,TRBV6-2/TRBV6-3,-,-
TGTGCCAGCAGTTACCTTGACAAGTACCAAGAGACCCAGTACTTC,CASSYLDKYQETQYF,TRBJ2-5,TRBV6-6,-,-
TGTGCCAGCAGCTTCCTCGTGGGCCGGACAGATACGCAGTATTTT,CASSFLVGRTDTQYF,TRBJ2-3,TRBV7-2,-,-
TGTGCCAGCAGCCCCTTGGGCAGGGAGGCTCGTAATTCACCCCTCCACTTT,CASSPLGREARNSPLHF,TRBJ1-6,TRBV12-3/TRBV12-4,few,-
TGCAGTACTAGAACAGACGGGGAGCTGTTTTTT,CSTRTDGELFF,TRBJ2-2,TRBV20-1,-,-
TGTGCCAGCAGCTTAGCAGCGGGGCTCGATGAGCAGTACTTC,CASSLAAGLDEQYF,TRBJ2-7,TRBV7-6,many,TRBD2
TGTGCCAGCAGTCCTACCCCACTACAGGGGGCGCGGGGCTACACCTTC,CASSPTPLQGARGYTF,TRBJ1-2,TRBV12-3/TRBV12-4,-,TRBD1
TGCAGCGCCTCGGGACAGTCCTCCTACAATGAGCAGTTCTTC,CSASGQSSYNEQFF,TRBJ2-1,TRBV29-1,-,TRBD1
TGTGCCAGTAGCCTAAAGGGCGGGGGGGCCTACAATGAGCAGTTCTTC,CASSLKGGGAYNEQFF,TRBJ2-1,TRBV19,few,TRBD2
TGTGCCAGCGTTAACTGGGACACTGAAGCTTTCTTT,CASVNWDTEAFF,TRBJ1-1,TRBV6-2/TRBV6-3,few,-
TGTGCCAGCAGCCACATTCAAACGACAGGGGACGAGCAGTACTTC,CASSHIQTTGDEQYF,TRBJ2-7,TRBV6-6,-,TRBD1
TGCAGCGTTGATCGGAATACAGGGGTTCCGGATGAGCAGTTCTTC,CSVDRNTGVPDEQFF,TRBJ2-1,TRBV29-1,few,TRBD1
TGTGCCAGCAGTTACTCGGCTAGCGGGGCCTCCTACAATGAGCAGTTCTTC,CASSYSASGASYNEQFF,TRBJ2-1,TRBV6-2/TRBV6-3,-,TRBD2
TGCAGTGCTAGACCCAGATCTTCCAACTATGGCTACACCTTC,CSARPRSSNYGYTF,TRBJ1-2,TRBV20-1,few,-
TGTGCCAGCACGGGACAGGACACCTACGAGCAGTACTTC,CASTGQDTYEQYF,TRBJ2-7,TRBV12-3/TRBV12-4,-,TRBD1
TGTGCCAGCAGCTTAATAGCGGGGCGACTCCAAGAGACCCAGTACTTC,CASSLIAGRLQETQYF,TRBJ2-5,TRBV7-6,many,TRBD2
TGTGCCAGCAGTTACTCGGAGCAGACCAATGAGCAGTTCTTC,CASSYSEQTNEQFF,TRBJ2-1,TRBV6-2/TRBV6-3,-,-
TGTGCCAGCAGCGCCGACAGGGCCGCCCCCTACAATGAGCAGTTCTTC,CASSADRAAPYNEQFF,TRBJ2-1,TRBV7-9,-,TRBD1
TGTGCCAGCAGTTTATCCCACGGGGGGCAGGGTGGAAACACCATATATTTT,CASSLSHGGQGGNTIYF,TRBJ1-3,TRBV27,few,-
TGTGCCAGCAGCGCCGGGAGGGGACTGGAGACCCAGTACTTC,CASSAGRGLETQYF,TRBJ2-5,TRBV9,-,TRBD2
TGTGCCAGCAGCGTAGACGGGGTTAATGAAAAACTGTTTTTT,CASSVDGVNEKLFF,TRBJ1-4,TRBV9,-,-
TGTGCCAGCAGTATTAAACAACACTACTATGGCTACACCTTC,CASSIKQHYYGYTF,TRBJ1-2,TRBV27,-,-
TGTGCCAGCAGCTTAGGCGGGACTAGCTCCGGTCCTACAGATACGCAGTATTTT,CASSLGGTSSGPTDTQYF,TRBJ2-3,TRBV7-4,-,TRBD2
TGTGCCAGCAGCAGTAACAGGGAAAGCTATGGCTACACCTTC,CASSSNRESYGYTF,TRBJ1-2,TRBV7-9,-,-
TGTGCCAGCAGTTATGTCCGGAGAGATACGCAGTATTTT,CASSYVRRDTQYF,TRBJ2-3,TRBV6-8,-,-
TGTGCCAGCAGCCAAGAGAGAGGCCGCCCGAGCTCCTACAATGAGCAGTTCTTC,CASSQERGRPSSYNEQFF,TRBJ2-1,TRBV4-2,few,-
TGTGCCAGCATCCCCCGCGCGAGCCCGACCCAGTACTTC,CASIPRASPTQYF,TRBJ2-5,TRBV7-8,many,-
TGTGCCAGTAGTGGGAACAGGGGATCCACTAACTATGGCTACACCTTC,CASSGNRGSTNYGYTF,TRBJ1-2,TRBV19,few,TRBD1
TGTGCCAGCAGTTACTCGAGAGGGGCGAATGGCTACACCTTC,CASSYSRGANGYTF,TRBJ1-2,TRBV6-6,-,-
TGTGCCAGTAGTATCGATTCGGGCACTGAAGCTTTCTTT,CASSIDSGTEAFF,TRBJ1-1,TRBV19,-,-
TGTGCCAGCAGCTTAGTGCTCAACACCGGGGAGCTGTTTTTT,CASSLVLNTGELFF,TRBJ2-2,TRBV7-9,many,-
TGTGCCAGCAGTTTATTAACAGTACCGTCAACTAATGATGAAAAACTGTTTTTT,CASSLLTVPSTNDEKLFF,TRBJ1-4,TRBV28,-,-
TGCAGCGTCCCCGGAGGTAACGCCGGGGAGCTGTTTTTT,CSVPGGNAGELFF,TRBJ2-2,TRBV29-1,-,-
TGTGCCACCAGTGATCCCCGTGGACAGTCGAACTATGGCTACACCTTC,CATSDPRGQSNYGYTF,TRBJ1-2,TRBV24-1,few,-
TGCGCCAGCAGCCAAGACTACAGCTACAATGAAAAACTGTTTTTT,CASSQDYSYNEKLFF,TRBJ1-4,TRBV4-3,-,-
TGTGCCAGCATTCCCGGGACAGGGGGCGCGAGCACTGAAGCTTTCTTT,CASIPGTGGASTEAFF,TRBJ1-1,TRBV12-3/TRBV12-4,-,TRBD1
TGTGCCAGCCGGCTACTAGGGAGCGAGCAGTACTTC,CASRLLGSEQYF,TRBJ2-7,TRBV7-2,many,-